The 8 T cell receptor beta chains below all came from one sample that was sequenced in a study of regulatory T cells in long-lasting Graves disease. Time point described: newly diagnosed GD, antithyroid drugs for less than 3 months. Extracted RNA from PBMCs served as the source of the TCR library. With iRepertoire HTBI primers and Arm-PCR of CDR3 regions, TCR beta libraries were built. From the multiplex PCR reads, TCRdb called clonotypes with MiXCR, one entry per CDR3 protein. This repertoire shows 560,000 or so distinct CDR3 sequences, around 16% found once; its top ten account for 12%. Another study also made use of these data, one on T cells in Graves' hyperthyroidism and ophthalmopathy.

Sequencing used peripheral blood mononuclear cells (PBMCs), obtained at new diagnosis, from a patient treated with antithyroid drugs. These receptors were taken from a man aged 18 to 30 with Graves disease.

Points on this clonotype: This may arise from a read error, as a much more abundant clone is one base away. V usage is TRBV12-3 or TRBV12-4 and J usage is TRBJ2-7, with D possibly TRBD2 on 5 matching bases. The V end lost 6 bases, the J end lost 7 bases, and 25 bases lay between the germline ends. The CDR3 has 16 amino acids. CDR3 in DNA: TGTGCCAGCAGCCCATTGACCGGGATATCCTACAATGAGCAGTACTTC. Amino acids: CASSPLTGISYNEQYF.

In this sample, this clonotype turned up many times. The chain links TRBV5-1 to TRBJ2-1; 10 bases fit TRBD2. V trimming: 4 bases; J trimming: 5 bases; junction bases outside the gene matches: 9. This CDR3 is built from 16 residues. CDR1 and CDR2 (germline): SGHRS, YFSETQ. The CDR3 DNA follows: TGCGCCAGCAGCCCAATACCGAGCGGGGGGGACAATGAGCAGTTCTTC. Translating it yields CASSPIPSGGDNEQFF. The whole variable domain, filled in from reference TRBV5-1 and TRBJ2-1, reads KAGVTQTPRYLIKTRGQQVTLSCSPISGHRSVSWYQQTPGQGLQFLFEYFSETQRNKGNFPGRFSGRQFSNSRSEMNVSTLELGDSALYLCASSPIPSGGDNEQFFGPGTRLTVL.

This clonotype was found many times. This chain uses TRBV5-1 with TRBJ2-1; TRBD2 aligns across 12 bases. Per germline, CDR1 SGHRS and CDR2 YFSETQ. CDR3 size: 17 residues. V shed 1 base, J shed 2 bases, and the junction held 4 bases outside the gene matches. CDR3 region: CASSLRLAGGAYNEQFF. The CDR3 region has the DNA TGCGCCAGCAGCTTGAGGCTAGCGGGAGGGGCCTACAATGAGCAGTTCTTC.

The V call is TRBV7-3, the J call TRBJ2-2; 7 nucleotides match TRBD2. The V gene end was trimmed by 0 bases and the J gene end by 8 bases; junction bases not matched to a gene: 6. Germline CDR1 reads SGHTA; CDR2 reads FQGTGA. The CDR3 runs 15 residues. CDR3 loop: CASSLTGGPSGELFF. The CDR3 DNA follows: TGTGCCAGCAGCTTAACGGGAGGGCCATCGGGGGAGCTGTTTTTT.

In this sample, this clonotype turned up a few times. J is TRBJ1-2 and V is TRBV3-1; D unresolved. The CDR3 runs to 12 residues. V was pared by 3 bases and J by 8 bases, with 10 bases between. Looked up from germline, CDR1 is LGHDT and CDR2 is YNNKEL (reference sequence). The CDR3 protein is CASSQRERGYTF. Written as DNA, the CDR3 is TGTGCCAGCAGCCAGCGGGAGCGGGGCTACACCTTC.

This clonotype was detected many times. The chain employs TRBV2 and TRBJ2-1, with 9 bases identical to TRBD2. With 1 base clipped from V and 7 bases from J, the junction kept 8 bases outside the gene matches. CDR3 size: 16 residues. Germline loops: CDR1 SNHLY, CDR2 FYNNEI. CDR3 sequence reads: CASSEEGGRAKNEQFF. Written as DNA, the CDR3 is TGTGCCAGCAGTGAAGAGGGCGGGAGGGCCAAGAATGAGCAGTTCTTC.

The V call is TRBV6-1, the J call TRBJ1-1; 8 bases align to TRBD1. Per the germline V gene, CDR1 is MNHNS and CDR2 is SASEGT. Trimming at V came to 6 bases and at J to 4 bases, leaving 4 bases not matched to a gene. The CDR3 consists of 13 residues. CDR3 sequence: CASRGTGFTEAFF. The CDR3 coding sequence is TGTGCCAGCAGGGGGACAGGTTTCACTGAAGCTTTCTTT.

The rearrangement uses TRBV4-2 and TRBJ2-7; TRBD2 matches 8 bases. Germline lookup yields CDR1 LGHNA and CDR2 YNFKEQ. V shed 11 bases and J 6 bases; nucleotides not matched to a gene: 15. The CDR3 extends over 14 amino acids. CDR3: CAPIGAGESCEQYF. DNA of the CDR3: TGTGCCCCGATAGGAGCGGGAGAGTCGTGCGAGCAGTACTTC.